One sample yielded the 26 T cell receptor beta chains listed below, sequenced in a study of blood T cell repertoires in COVID-19. The table came from immunoSEQ multiplex PCR; TCRdb's copy has only in-frame clones and leaves some out. This table holds 120,000 to 150,000 clones, 70% to 90% found once. The sequenced sample was peripheral blood. The receptors were gathered from a human donor with acute or convalescent COVID-19. The donor label of this sample is uncertain.

The V call is TRBV30, the J call TRBJ1-1; 7 bases match TRBD1. The CDR3 sequence is 12 residues long. With 4 bases clipped from V and 6 bases from J, the junction kept 5 bases outside the gene matches. The V gene's germline CDR1 is GTSNPN and CDR2 SVGIG (reference sequence). The CDR3 is CAWTRGQAEAFF. CDR3 DNA sequence: TGTGCCTGGACCCGAGGACAGGCTGAAGCTTTCTTT.

The chain links TRBV12-3 or TRBV12-4 to TRBJ1-2; D is undetermined. This CDR3 comprises 12 residues. The V and J ends lost 5 bases and 8 bases respectively, with 12 bases between them. CDR3 sequence (DNA): TGTGCCAGCAGTCCCCTGGCCCGAGGCTACACCTTC. Its protein is CASSPLARGYTF.

DNA of the CDR3: TGTGCCAGTAGTGCGCAACAGAGGCGGGGGGAAAAACTGTTTTTT. Its protein product is CASSAQQRRGEKLFF. The gene calls are TRBV19 and TRBJ1-4, with D possibly TRBD1 on 5 matching bases. There are 15 residues in the CDR3. The germline V and J ends were trimmed by 5 bases and 8 bases, with 18 bases remaining between them. Germline CDR1 and CDR2: LNHDA and SQIVND (reference sequence). The variable domain in full, with the rest retrieved from reference TRBV19 and TRBJ1-4, is DGGITQSPKYLFRKEGQNVTLSCEQNLNHDAMYWYRQDPGQGLRLIYYSQIVNDFQKGDIAEGYSVSREKKESFPLTVTSAQKNPTAFYLCASSAQQRRGEKLFFGSGTQLSVL.

The chain is built from TRBV29-1 and TRBJ2-1, with a possible D match to TRBD1 (5 bases). Trimming took off 1 base at V and 6 bases at J, with 22 bases between the two ends. The germline CDR1 and CDR2 sequences are SQVTM and ANQGSEA. This CDR3 has 17 residues. The CDR3 loop is CSVEVARGGVQGNEQFF. DNA of the CDR3: TGCAGCGTTGAAGTCGCACGAGGCGGAGTCCAGGGCAATGAGCAGTTCTTC.

The chain employs TRBV5-4 and TRBJ2-5; 12 nucleotides line up with TRBD2. Germline assignment: CDR1 SGHNT and CDR2 YYREEE (reference sequence). CDR3 length equals 15 residues. V trimming: 4 bases; J trimming: 2 bases; junction bases outside the gene matches: 3. CDR3 in DNA: TGTGCCAGCAGCCGCGGACTAGCGGGGCAAGAGACCCAGTACTTC. This sequence encodes CASSRGLAGQETQYF.

The chain uses TRBV28 and TRBJ1-6; possibly TRBD1 for D (6 bases). V lost 3 bases and J 10 bases, leaving 16 bases between the germline ends. Germline V gene data show CDR1 as MDHEN and CDR2 as SYDVKM. This CDR3 is built from 15 residues. CDR3 nucleotides: TGTGCCAGCAGTTTGGGACAACCTTATGCGTCACCCCTCCACTTT. Protein: CASSLGQPYASPLHF.

The chain couples TRBV19 to TRBJ2-2, with 9 bases that match TRBD2. This CDR3 comprises 17 residues. Per the germline V gene, CDR1 is LNHDA and CDR2 is SQIVND (reference sequence). Trimming cost V 7 bases and J 0 bases; bases outside gene matches: 9. The CDR3: CASIASGVYANTGELFF. In DNA, the CDR3 is TGTGCCAGTATAGCTAGCGGGGTCTACGCGAACACCGGGGAGCTGTTTTTT. Complete variable domain (other parts from reference TRBV19 and TRBJ2-2): DGGITQSPKYLFRKEGQNVTLSCEQNLNHDAMYWYRQDPGQGLRLIYYSQIVNDFQKGDIAEGYSVSREKKESFPLTVTSAQKNPTAFYLCASIASGVYANTGELFFGEGSRLTVL.

The chain has TRBV28 and TRBJ1-2; 7 positions agree with TRBD1. CDR3 length: 14 residues. Germline assignment: CDR1 MDHEN and CDR2 SYDVKM. The trim removed 10 bases at V and 1 base at J, leaving 9 bases unmatched. The CDR3 coding sequence is TGTGCCATCCGACAGGGAACACATAACTATGGCTACACCTTC. Protein: CAIRQGTHNYGYTF.

The genes are TRBV6-6 and TRBJ1-1, with 10 bases matching TRBD1. The CDR3 runs 15 residues. Unmatched junction bases numbered 7, after V lost 6 bases and J lost 3 bases. Germline CDR1 is MNHNY and CDR2 is SVGAGI (reference sequence). CDR3 bases: TGTGCCAGCAGGGACACCGGGACAGGGGACACTGAAGCTTTCTTT. Its protein is CASRDTGTGDTEAFF.

This chain's CDR3 is CASSPKDRAGSEAFF. For the CDR3, the DNA is TGTGCCAGCTCACCAAAGGACAGGGCTGGGAGTGAAGCTTTCTTT. The chain employs TRBV18 and TRBJ1-1, with 8 bases lining up with TRBD1. In germline, CDR1 is KGHSH, CDR2 LQKENI. The V gene end was trimmed by 2 bases and the J gene end by 7 bases; junction bases not matched to a gene: 9. This CDR3 has 15 residues. Full variable domain (rest looked up from reference TRBV18 and TRBJ1-1): NAGVMQNPRHLVRRRGQEARLRCSPMKGHSHVYWYRQLPEEGLKFMVYLQKENIIDESGMPKERFSAEFPKEGPSILRIQQVVRGDSAAYFCASSPKDRAGSEAFFGQGTRLTVV.

The chain employs TRBV3-1 (or the pseudogene TRBV3-2) and TRBJ1-5; 7 nucleotides align to TRBD1. The CDR3 contains 16 residues. The V segment lost 3 bases and the J segment 1 base; nucleotides outside the gene matches: 6. Per germline, CDR1 LGHDT and CDR2 YNNKEL (reference sequence). The CDR3 sequence: CASSHTGRGSNQPQHF. The CDR3 DNA sequence: TGTGCCAGCAGCCATACAGGCAGGGGGAGCAATCAGCCCCAGCATTTT.

The V gene is TRBV7-9, the J gene TRBJ2-3; D gene unclear. The CDR3 contains 14 residues. CDR1 and CDR2 from the germline V gene are SEHNR and FQNEAQ (reference sequence). The V end lost 5 bases, the J end lost 5 bases, and 14 bases lay between the germline ends. DNA of the CDR3: TGTGCCAGCAGCCTTGGCCTCACGCTAGATACGCAGTATTTT. Translated: CASSLGLTLDTQYF.

The chain employs TRBV6-5 and TRBJ1-2, with TRBD1 matching 7 bases. CDR1 is MNHEY and CDR2 is SVGAGI in the germline V gene. The CDR3 contains 14 residues. With V trimmed by 5 bases and J by 4 bases, 7 bases remained unmatched. CDR3 nucleotides: TGTGCCAGCAGTATTACAGGGGATGTCTATGGCTACACCTTC. Protein product: CASSITGDVYGYTF.

V and J are TRBV2 and TRBJ1-5; 11 bases align to TRBD1. The V and J ends lost 4 bases and 4 bases, in that order; junction bases with no gene match: 3. Germline V gene data show CDR1 as SNHLY and CDR2 as FYNNEI. CDR3 length: 15 amino acids. The CDR3 nucleotides read TGTGCCAGCAGTGGGACAGGGGGCACGAATCAGCCCCAGCATTTT. Its translation is CASSGTGGTNQPQHF.

J is TRBJ1-3 and V is TRBV7-6; TRBD1 is a possible D gene (5 bases). The CDR3 length is 16 residues. Germline V CDR1 and CDR2: SGHVS, FNYEAQ. The V end lost 2 bases, the J end lost 1 base, and 12 bases lay between the germline ends. The CDR3 region is CASSLFPGNSGNTIYF. Here the CDR3 DNA reads TGTGCCAGCAGCTTATTTCCAGGGAATTCTGGAAACACCATATATTTT.

The gene calls are TRBV7-2 and TRBJ1-2; D remains ambiguous. This CDR3 is built from 13 residues. Germline-derived CDR1 and CDR2 are SGHTA and FQGNSA. V lost 0 bases and J 8 bases, leaving 10 bases between the germline ends. Here the CDR3 reads CASSLAPGEGYTF. CDR3 bases: TGTGCCAGCAGCTTAGCGCCGGGAGAGGGCTACACCTTC.

The chain uses TRBV7-2 and TRBJ1-3, with TRBD1 as a possible D gene (6 bases). The CDR3 loop spans 16 amino acids. V was clipped by 1 base and J by 3 bases, with 13 bases between them. The germline CDR1 and CDR2 sequences are SGHTA and FQGNSA. The CDR3 protein is CASSLEGVTDGNTIYF. For the CDR3, the DNA is TGTGCCAGCAGCTTAGAGGGGGTGACAGATGGAAACACCATATATTTT. Drawing the rest from reference TRBV7-2 and TRBJ1-3, the complete variable domain is GAGVSQSPSNKVTEKGKDVELRCDPISGHTALYWYRQSLGQGLEFLIYFQGNSAPDKSGLPSDRFSAERTGGSVSTLTIQRTQQEDSAVYLCASSLEGVTDGNTIYFGEGSWLTVV.

The chain carries TRBV12-3 or TRBV12-4 and TRBJ2-7; the match to TRBD1 covers 7 bases. CDR3 length: 12 residues. The junction had 5 bases not matched to a gene; V was cut back by 10 bases and J by 2 bases. The CDR3 DNA is TGTGCCACCGCGACAGGGACCTACGAGCAGTACTTC. It is translated as CATATGTYEQYF.

The chain employs TRBV7-9 and TRBJ2-7, with 11 nucleotides matching TRBD2. The CDR3 is 17 residues long. The germline V gene has CDR1 SEHNR and CDR2 FQNEAQ (reference sequence). After removal of 0 bases from V and 0 bases from J, the junction contained 4 bases not matched to a gene. CDR3 sequence reads: CASSLATSGETSYEQYF. CDR3 nucleotides: TGTGCCAGCAGCTTAGCGACTAGCGGGGAGACCTCCTACGAGCAGTACTTC.

The chain joins TRBV19 to TRBJ1-4; 10 bases align to TRBD1. Germline V lookup: CDR1 LNHDA, CDR2 SQIVND (reference sequence). V dropped 3 bases and J dropped 7; count of bases not matched to a gene: 5. CDR3 length: 15 amino acids. The chain's CDR3 is CASSMGTGVREKLFF. The CDR3 DNA reads as TGTGCCAGTAGTATGGGGACAGGGGTTCGTGAAAAACTGTTTTTT. Complete variable domain (other parts from reference TRBV19 and TRBJ1-4): DGGITQSPKYLFRKEGQNVTLSCEQNLNHDAMYWYRQDPGQGLRLIYYSQIVNDFQKGDIAEGYSVSREKKESFPLTVTSAQKNPTAFYLCASSMGTGVREKLFFGSGTQLSVL.

The chain carries TRBV11-1 and TRBJ1-1; D uncertain. Trimming took 6 bases from V and 1 from J, leaving 9 bases between them. This CDR3 comprises 13 residues. Germline CDR1 reads SGHAT; CDR2 reads FQDESV (reference sequence). CDR3 coding DNA: TGTGCCAGCAGGACACCAGGGAACACTGAAGCTTTCTTT. Translating gives CASRTPGNTEAFF. Full variable domain (missing parts from reference TRBV11-1 and TRBJ1-1): EAEVAQSPRYKITEKSQAVAFWCDPISGHATLYWYRQILGQGPELLVQFQDESVVDDSQLPKDRFSAERLKGVDSTLKIQPAELGDSAMYLCASRTPGNTEAFFGQGTRLTVV.

The gene calls are TRBV7-2 and TRBJ2-1, with TRBD1 as a possible D gene (5 bases). This CDR3 is built from 16 residues. Germline V gives CDR1 SGHTA, CDR2 FQGNSA. V lost 1 base to trimming and J lost 0 bases, with 10 bases between them. In nucleotides, the CDR3 is TGTGCCAGCAGCTTAGTAGGGGCGAGCTCCTACAATGAGCAGTTCTTC. It is translated as CASSLVGASSYNEQFF.

The chain carries TRBV4-3 and TRBJ2-3; D perhaps matches TRBD2 (7 bases). The V end lost 4 bases, the J end lost 5 bases, and 19 bases lay between the germline ends. Per germline, CDR1 LGHNA and CDR2 YSLEER. The CDR3 sequence is 16 residues long. For the CDR3, the DNA is TGCGCCAGCAGCCTGGGAGGGGGGGCGCGGGGAGATACGCAGTATTTT. Its protein product is CASSLGGGARGDTQYF.

The chain uses TRBV2 and TRBJ1-2, with D maybe TRBD1 (6 bases). Germline CDR1 reads SNHLY; CDR2 reads FYNNEI. There are 13 residues in the CDR3. The V gene lost 4 bases and the J gene lost 5 bases, with 11 bases spanning the gap. This CDR3 is CASSVVQGYGYTF. The DNA for the CDR3 is TGTGCCAGCAGTGTTGTACAGGGTTATGGCTACACCTTC.

The chain carries TRBV7-8 and TRBJ1-5; D not certain. V was shortened by 4 bases and J by 5 bases, with 9 bases between the two germline ends. The CDR3 extends over 13 amino acids. Germline V gene sequence: CDR1 SGHVS, CDR2 FQNEAQ. This chain's CDR3 is CASSSQRDQPQHF. The CDR3 DNA is TGTGCCAGCAGCTCCCAGAGGGATCAGCCCCAGCATTTT.

This clone is a singleton in its sample. The chain combines TRBV11-3 with TRBJ1-2, with TRBD1 as a possible D gene (5 bases). With 5 bases removed from V and 0 bases from J, the gap between germline ends came to 16 bases. Germline-derived CDR1 and CDR2 are SGHNT and YENEEA. The CDR3 loop spans 16 amino acids. The CDR3 here is CASSQRTGSANYGYTF. The CDR3 DNA reads TGTGCCAGCAGCCAACGAACAGGATCAGCTAACTATGGCTACACCTTC. Full variable domain (outside the CDR3, taken from reference TRBV11-3 and TRBJ1-2): EAGVVQSPRYKIIEKKQPVAFWCNPISGHNTLYWYLQNLGQGPELLIRYENEEAVDDSQLPKDRFSAERLKGVDSTLKIQPAELGDSAVYLCASSQRTGSANYGYTFGSGTRLTVV.